The TCR beta chain under discussion was sequenced for a study of cytomegalovirus exposure and HLA in healthy donors. Study information: From about 200 million T cells, an earlier analysis saw some 120 million unique TCR beta sequences. General observations from the study: Near-uniform donor sequencing depth was presumed by presence/absence analyses. Fewer N-insertions (relative to the roughly 610-donor mean) were reportedly seen in an Asian-associated ancestry cluster in a later analysis.

CDR1 SGHTA and CDR2 FQGNSA come from the germline V gene. Trimming removed 1 base from V and 1 base from J, with 13 bases in between. The CDR3 extends over 16 amino acids. 60 Vbeta and 13 Jbeta primers were used in PCR. The table came from immunoSEQ multiplex PCR; TCRdb's copy has only in-frame clones and leaves some out. The repertoire holds around 150,000 clones, with approximately 80% as singletons. Concerning this clone: No antigen is known for it.

The chain employs TRBV7-2 and TRBJ1-1; TRBD1 is a possible D gene (6 bases). Sequenced material: PBMCs. The receptor was isolated from a man between 18 and 29 years old in good health and CMV-seropositive. CDR3 region: CASSLDFGGGNTEAFF. The DNA for the CDR3 is TGTGCCAGCAGCTTAGATTTTGGGGGCGGGAACACTGAAGCTTTCTTT. Variable domain in full (rest from reference TRBV7-2 and TRBJ1-1): GAGVSQSPSNKVTEKGKDVELRCDPISGHTALYWYRQSLGQGLEFLIYFQGNSAPDKSGLPSDRFSAERTGGSVSTLTIQRTQQEDSAVYLCASSLDFGGGNTEAFFGQGTRLTVV.